These 26 T cell receptor beta chains share one sample of origin, sequenced in a study of blood T cell repertoires in COVID-19. The repertoire was sequenced with immunoSEQ multiplex PCR; TCRdb's copy has only in-frame clones and lacks some. The sample records hundreds of thousands of clones, around 86% being singletons. Input material: peripheral blood. The receptors derive from a woman in her 30s with active or convalescent COVID-19.

This clone was recorded a few times. This chain joins TRBV3-1 (or the pseudogene TRBV3-2) and TRBJ2-5, with TRBD2 identical over 14 bases. The CDR3 runs 17 residues. In germline, CDR1 is LGHDT, CDR2 YNNKEL (reference sequence). V shed 1 base, J shed 5 bases, and the junction held 6 bases outside the gene matches. CDR3 sequence reads: CASSQGGTSGSWETQYF. CDR3 nucleotides: TGTGCCAGCAGCCAAGGTGGGACTAGCGGGAGTTGGGAGACCCAGTACTTC.

The chain uses TRBV4-2 and TRBJ2-1; maybe TRBD1 (7 bases). V gave up 0 bases and J gave up 3 bases, with 18 bases separating them. This CDR3 has 18 residues. Germline-derived CDR1 and CDR2 are LGHNA and YNFKEQ. The DNA for the CDR3 is TGTGCCAGCAGCCAAGAAGACCAGGGGGGTAAAGACTACAATGAGCAGTTCTTC. This gives the protein CASSQEDQGGKDYNEQFF.

The chain couples TRBV5-1 to TRBJ1-6; the D is unclear. The CDR3 totals 16 residues. With 0 bases removed from V and 0 bases from J, the gap between germline ends came to 7 bases. Germline V gene data show CDR1 as SGHRS and CDR2 as YFSETQ. CDR3: CASSLDSSSYNSPLHF. CDR3 DNA sequence: TGCGCCAGCAGCTTGGACTCGAGCTCCTATAATTCACCCCTCCACTTT.

The chain is built from TRBV29-1 and TRBJ1-2, with 8 bases fitting TRBD1. CDR1 and CDR2 from the germline V gene are SQVTM and ANQGSEA. This CDR3 has 13 amino acids. After removal of 4 bases from V and 2 bases from J, the junction contained 3 bases not matched to a gene. CDR3 DNA sequence: TGCAGCGTTGTAAGACAGGGGAACTATGGCTACACCTTC. This encodes CSVVRQGNYGYTF.

V is TRBV4-1 and J is TRBJ1-2; 7 bases align to TRBD1. Germline CDR1 is MGHRA and CDR2 is YSYEKL. Trimming removed 2 bases from V and 2 bases from J; junction bases left unmatched: 5. The CDR3 covers 15 residues. The CDR3 nucleotides read TGCGCCAGCAGCCAACGACAGGGTGAGAACTATGGCTACACCTTC. This sequence encodes CASSQRQGENYGYTF.

The V and J genes are TRBV29-1 and TRBJ1-1, with 9 bases that match TRBD1. The ends lost 3 bases at V and 2 bases at J; junction bases unmatched: 1. The CDR3 covers 13 residues. CDR1 SQVTM and CDR2 ANQGSEA come from the germline V gene. CDR3 in DNA: TGCAGCGTTGAGGGACAGGGTAACACTGAAGCTTTCTTT. It yields the protein CSVEGQGNTEAFF.

With regard to this clone: Other DNA sequences in the sample encode the same CDR3. The chain couples TRBV5-1 to TRBJ1-1, with 7 bases identical to TRBD1. The CDR3 runs to 14 residues. Unmatched junction bases numbered 2, after V lost 0 bases and J lost 3 bases. CDR1 and CDR2 from the germline V gene are SGHRS and YFSETQ. CDR3 bases: TGCGCCAGCAGCTTGGACAGGGGCGACACTGAAGCTTTCTTT. Protein: CASSLDRGDTEAFF.

The chain combines TRBV2 with TRBJ2-1; 8 bases are a match to TRBD1. CDR1 is SNHLY and CDR2 is FYNNEI in the germline V gene. This CDR3 has 15 amino acids. J lost 7 bases, V lost 7 bases, and 12 bases had no gene match. Here the CDR3 reads CASKTDRGVWNEQFF. For the CDR3, the DNA is TGTGCCAGCAAGACAGACAGGGGAGTTTGGAATGAGCAGTTCTTC.

The chain is built from TRBV5-1 and TRBJ1-2; D is possibly TRBD1 (6 bases). From germline, CDR1 is SGHRS and CDR2 YFSETQ. The CDR3 runs to 13 residues. Trimming took 3 bases from V and 4 from J, leaving 10 bases between them. The CDR3 region is CASSSEQGYGYTF. CDR3 DNA: TGCGCCAGCAGCTCAGAACAGGGCTATGGCTACACCTTC.

The genes are TRBV27 and TRBJ2-5; 11 bases align to TRBD2. The CDR3 contains 15 residues. With V trimmed by 4 bases and J by 8 bases, 9 bases remained unmatched. Germline V lookup: CDR1 MNHEY, CDR2 SMNVEV (reference sequence). Here the CDR3 reads CASSSGSGGVKTQYF. The CDR3, as DNA: TGTGCCAGCAGTTCGGGTAGCGGGGGGGTAAAAACCCAGTACTTC.

The CDR3 DNA sequence: TGCGCCAGCAGCTTTTCGACAGGGTTCGAGCAGTACTTC. The encoded protein is CASSFSTGFEQYF. The rearrangement uses TRBV5-1 and TRBJ2-7, with 7 bases that match TRBD1. From germline, CDR1 is SGHRS and CDR2 YFSETQ. V dropped 2 bases and J dropped 6; count of bases not matched to a gene: 5. The CDR3 totals 13 residues.

The chain recombines TRBV9 with TRBJ1-2, with 8 bases lining up with TRBD1. Germline lookup yields CDR1 SGDLS and CDR2 YYNGEE. This CDR3 is 15 amino acids long. Unmatched junction bases numbered 5, after V lost 0 bases and J lost 4 bases. The CDR3 region is CASSVGTGSPYGYTF. DNA of the CDR3: TGTGCCAGCAGCGTAGGGACAGGGTCGCCCTATGGCTACACCTTC.

This clone is a singleton in its sample. V gene TRBV11-2 combines with J gene TRBJ2-3; TRBD2 aligns across 11 bases. V trimming: 4 bases; J trimming: 6 bases; junction bases outside the gene matches: 6. CDR3 length: 15 residues. From germline, CDR1 is SGHAT and CDR2 FQNNGV. The DNA for the CDR3 is TGTGCCAGCAGCTCCATAGCGGGAGGGCCGGATACGCAGTATTTT. It codes for CASSSIAGGPDTQYF. Variable domain in full (rest from reference TRBV11-2 and TRBJ2-3): EAGVAQSPRYKIIEKRQSVAFWCNPISGHATLYWYQQILGQGPKLLIQFQNNGVVDDSQLPKDRFSAERLKGVDSTLKIQPAKLEDSAVYLCASSSIAGGPDTQYFGPGTRLTVL.

The rearrangement joins TRBV14 to TRBJ1-1, with D possibly being TRBD1 (5 bases). V was trimmed by 1 base and J by 0 bases, leaving 9 bases between them. Germline-derived CDR1 and CDR2 are SGHDN and FVKESK. The CDR3 spans 15 residues. The CDR3 is CASSQGGRMNTEAFF. CDR3 DNA: TGTGCCAGCAGCCAAGGGGGCCGTATGAACACTGAAGCTTTCTTT.

The J gene is TRBJ1-2, the V gene TRBV27; a possible D gene is TRBD1 (5 bases). Germline loops: CDR1 MNHEY, CDR2 SMNVEV (reference sequence). V lost 2 bases to trimming and J lost 2 bases, with 12 bases between them. The CDR3 spans 15 residues. The CDR3 is CASSLLGGENYGYTF. The CDR3 DNA reads TGTGCCAGCAGTTTACTTGGGGGGGAAAACTATGGCTACACCTTC.

The gene calls are TRBV24-1 and TRBJ2-3; D not certain. The CDR3 consists of 14 residues. Trimming pared 10 bases from V and 2 bases from J, leaving 15 bases between. CDR1 and CDR2 from the germline V gene are KGHDR and SFDVKD. In nucleotides, the CDR3 is TGTGCCACAAGAGCACGGTTGTCCACAGATACGCAGTATTTT. Amino acids: CATRARLSTDTQYF.

The chain couples TRBV21-1 to TRBJ2-1; the table's D gene call, TRBD1, was not cross checked with the DNA. TRBV21-1 is reported as a pseudogene. This CDR3 comprises 16 residues. CDR3 bases: TGTGCCAGCAGCAAAGGGCCCCAGTCTGTGGACAATGAGCAGTTCTTC. Protein: CASSKGPQSVDNEQFF.

CDR3 nucleotides: TGCGCCAGCAGCTCTCTACAGGGGGCAATGACAGATACGCAGTATTTT. Its translation is CASSSLQGAMTDTQYF. This sequence joins TRBV4-1 and TRBJ2-3; TRBD1 matches 9 bases. Trimming took 5 bases from V and 3 from J; bases not matched to a gene: 9. The CDR3 is 16 residues long. CDR1 is MGHRA and CDR2 is YSYEKL in the germline V gene.

The chain links TRBV19 to TRBJ2-3, with 7 positions matching TRBD1. Trimming at V came to 10 bases and at J to 1 base, leaving 5 bases not matched to a gene. The CDR3 covers 13 residues. The germline gives CDR1 LNHDA, CDR2 SQIVND (reference sequence). This chain's CDR3 is CATNQGGTDTQYF. Here the CDR3 DNA reads TGTGCCACAAACCAGGGGGGCACAGATACGCAGTATTTT. Using reference TRBV19 and TRBJ2-3 for the parts outside the CDR3, the full variable domain is DGGITQSPKYLFRKEGQNVTLSCEQNLNHDAMYWYRQDPGQGLRLIYYSQIVNDFQKGDIAEGYSVSREKKESFPLTVTSAQKNPTAFYLCATNQGGTDTQYFGPGTRLTVL.

The chain carries TRBV28 and TRBJ2-2; tentatively, D is TRBD2 (6 bases). This CDR3 spans 15 amino acids. Germline CDR1 is MDHEN and CDR2 is SYDVKM. Trimming removed 7 bases at V and 3 bases at J, with 15 bases between. In DNA, the CDR3 is TGTGCCAGCACCTCGCGGGACCACCACACCGGGGAGCTGTTTTTT. Residues: CASTSRDHHTGELFF.

The J gene is TRBJ1-4, the V gene TRBV5-1, with a tentative D call TRBD1 (5 bases). The CDR3 contains 14 residues. In germline, CDR1 is SGHRS, CDR2 YFSETQ. Between the trimmed V and J ends, which lost 5 bases and 2 bases, there was a span of 10 bases. CDR3 sequence (DNA): TGCGCCAGCAGTGTTGGGGCGACTAATGAAAAACTGTTTTTT. The encoded protein is CASSVGATNEKLFF.

This clone showed up just once. The rearrangement joins TRBV4-2 to TRBJ1-1; D may be TRBD1 (5 bases). This CDR3 contains 16 residues. Trimming took 2 bases from V and 1 from J, leaving 14 bases between them. The germline V gene encodes CDR1 LGHNA and CDR2 YNFKEQ. The CDR3 DNA sequence: TGTGCCAGCAGCCAACTCTATGCCGGGGGGAACACTGAAGCTTTCTTT. Translated: CASSQLYAGGNTEAFF.

V usage is TRBV7-9 and J usage is TRBJ2-1, with TRBD1 matching over 7 bases. The CDR3 spans 15 residues. Trimming took 2 bases from V and 3 from J; bases not matched to a gene: 4. CDR1 is SEHNR, CDR2 FQNEAQ, per germline (reference sequence). This CDR3 reads CASSLSGQIYNEQFF. The CDR3 bases are TGTGCCAGCAGCTTATCGGGACAGATCTACAATGAGCAGTTCTTC.

This chain connects TRBV7-9 to TRBJ2-1; tentatively, D is TRBD1 (7 bases). Germline V gene data show CDR1 as SEHNR and CDR2 as FQNEAQ (reference sequence). The CDR3 covers 16 residues. V lost 0 bases to trimming and J lost 6 bases, with 15 bases between them. CDR3 bases: TGTGCCAGCAGCTTAGCTGCAGGGGGGAGAAGCAATGAGCAGTTCTTC. Translation: CASSLAAGGRSNEQFF.

The chain uses TRBV9 and TRBJ2-3; TRBD2 aligns across 9 bases. Germline loops: CDR1 SGDLS, CDR2 YYNGEE. CDR3 length: 17 amino acids. The junction had 12 bases not matched to a gene; V was cut back by 3 bases and J by 4 bases. The DNA of the CDR3 is TGTGCCAGCAGCGGAGGACCGGGACTAGCCCTTTCAGATACGCAGTATTTT. It codes for CASSGGPGLALSDTQYF.

The V and J genes are TRBV10-2 and TRBJ2-3; possible D gene TRBD1, 6 bases. Between the trimmed V and J ends, which lost 8 bases and 0 bases, there was a span of 12 bases. Germline loops: CDR1 WSHSY, CDR2 SAAADI. This CDR3 spans 14 amino acids. The CDR3 nucleotides are TGCGCCAGCGGGGAGCAGGGGAGCACAGATACGCAGTATTTT. It is translated as CASGEQGSTDTQYF.